The rows below give T cell receptor beta chains drawn from one sample of a study of T cells in Graves' hyperthyroidism and ophthalmopathy. TCRdb passed the multiplex PCR reads through MiXCR, listing each CDR3 protein once. This table has roughly 570,000 distinct CDR3 sequences, approximately 44% appearing once. Sequencing was carried out using peripheral blood or thyroid tissue (not recorded which). These receptors were collected from an adult woman with Graves' disease, either hyperthyroidism or ophthalmopathy (not recorded which). The CDR3 runs from the conserved cysteine through the conserved F or W. The order of the fields is CDR3 DNA, CDR3 protein, clone size, J gene, D gene, V gene. D genes are given only for firm matches. Only some rows state a clone size, as once, few, many or a class for expanded clones.

TGCGCCAGCAGCTCCCAGGGTTTTTTTAGGGCTGAAGCTTTCTTT | CASSSQGFFRAEAFF | - | TRBJ1-1 | - | TRBV5-1
TGCGCCAGCAGCTTGGGGACAGGACCGGGAGTTAATTCACCCCTCCACTTT | CASSLGTGPGVNSPLHF | many | TRBJ1-6 | TRBD1 | TRBV5-1
TGCAGCGTCCAATGGGAAGAGACCCAGTACTTC | CSVQWEETQYF | - | TRBJ2-5 | - | TRBV29-1
TGCAGTGCTCACATCCATCAAGAGACCCAGTACTTC | CSAHIHQETQYF | many | TRBJ2-5 | - | TRBV20-1
TGCGCCAGCAGCCCGACGGGCCCCCAGCTAACCTACGAGCAGTACTTC | CASSPTGPQLTYEQYF | many | TRBJ2-7 | - | TRBV5-1
TGCGCCAGCAGCCAACGGACGCAGGGGGCCCCTAACTATGGCTACACCTTC | CASSQRTQGAPNYGYTF | many | TRBJ1-2 | TRBD1 | TRBV4-1
TGTGCCAGTACCGTTTCACCCGAAACAGGGGGCAGGCTGACGCCCCAGCATTTT | CASTVSPETGGRLTPQHF | many | TRBJ1-5 | TRBD1 | TRBV19
TGCGCCAGCAGCCAAGTAGGAGGACAGGGGACAAATCAGCCCCAGCATTTT | CASSQVGGQGTNQPQHF | - | TRBJ1-5 | TRBD1 | TRBV4-1
TGTGCCAGCAGTTTTGTCAGCTACTATGGCTACACCTTC | CASSFVSYYGYTF | few | TRBJ1-2 | - | TRBV27
TGCAGCGTTGAATGGAACACTAAAGCTTCCTTT | CSVEWNTKASF | - | TRBJ1-1 | - | TRBV29-1
TGCAGCGTTGAATTTTACGGTATGAACACTGAAGCTTTCTTT | CSVEFYGMNTEAFF | - | TRBJ1-1 | - | TRBV29-1
TGCGCCAGCAGCGATGAGGCTGAAGCTTTCTTT | CASSDEAEAFF | - | TRBJ1-1 | - | TRBV7-9
TGTGCCTGGACGGGGGGGCAGTCTAACTATGGCTACACCTTC | CAWTGGQSNYGYTF | many | TRBJ1-2 | - | TRBV30
TGTGCCAGCAGTCATAACAGTGCCTATGGCTACACCTTC | CASSHNSAYGYTF | many | TRBJ1-2 | - | TRBV28
TGTGCCAGCAGCCGACCAAATTATGGCTACACCTTC | CASSRPNYGYTF | - | TRBJ1-2 | - | TRBV7-3
TGTGCCAGCAGTGTCGAGCAGGGTTGGAGTAAAACTGAAGCTTTCTTT | CASSVEQGWSKTEAFF | - | TRBJ1-1 | - | TRBV2
TGTGCCAGCAGTCCCCAGGGGGACAGTGCCTACGAGCAGTACTTC | CASSPQGDSAYEQYF | many | TRBJ2-7 | TRBD1 | TRBV6-5
TGCGCCAGCAGGGGGGAAGGCAACGTCCTGACTTTC | CASRGEGNVLTF | many | TRBJ2-6 | - | TRBV5-1
TGTGCCAGCAGCCAAGATGGGCCTAGCGGGAGGACCGGGGAGCTGTTTTTT | CASSQDGPSGRTGELFF | many | TRBJ2-2 | TRBD2 | TRBV4-2
TGTGCCAGCAGTTGGACAGGGCGGGGTGGGCAGCCCCAGCATTTT | CASSWTGRGGQPQHF | - | TRBJ1-5 | TRBD1 | TRBV28
TGTGCCAGCAGCTTAGATGGGGATTCAGCTAACTATGGCTACACCTTC | CASSLDGDSANYGYTF | - | TRBJ1-2 | - | TRBV7-9
TGTGCCACCAGTGACGGGACAGGTCAAAATCAGCCCCAGCATTTT | CATSDGTGQNQPQHF | - | TRBJ1-5 | TRBD1 | TRBV15
TGTGCCATCAAGGGACTATCGACGGAGGAGCAGTTCTTC | CAIKGLSTEEQFF | few | TRBJ2-1 | TRBD2 | TRBV10-3
TGTGCCACCAGCAGCGACATCCAGCCCCAGCAGTACTTC | CATSSDIQPQQYF | - | TRBJ2-7 | - | TRBV15
TGTGCCATCAGGCCCCGGATAGGAGGCACCGGGGAGCTGTTTTTT | CAIRPRIGGTGELFF | - | TRBJ2-2 | - | TRBV10-3
TGTGCCAGCAGTGGTAGACAGGGCTTCTCACCCCTCCACTTT | CASSGRQGFSPLHF | many | TRBJ1-6 | TRBD1 | TRBV2
TGTGCCACCGAGGGACTAGCGGAAGAGACCCAGTACTTC | CATEGLAEETQYF | many | TRBJ2-5 | TRBD2 | TRBV3-1
TGCAGCGTCCTGGAAGGGGGCCGAACTGAAGCTTTCTTT | CSVLEGGRTEAFF | - | TRBJ1-1 | TRBD1 | TRBV29-1
TGTGCCAGCAGTCCATCCGGGACTTATCAAGAGACCCAGTACTTC | CASSPSGTYQETQYF | - | TRBJ2-5 | - | TRBV12-3/TRBV12-4
TGTGCCAGCAGCTTACGGGGGATTGGCGAAAAACTGTTTTTT | CASSLRGIGEKLFF | - | TRBJ1-4 | - | TRBV7-2
TGTGCCATCGGGGGACAGGGCGGCGGCTACACCTTC | CAIGGQGGGYTF | few | TRBJ1-2 | TRBD1 | TRBV7-9
TGCAGCGTTGAAGACTCCCCAGGTCGCTACACCTTC | CSVEDSPGRYTF | - | TRBJ1-2 | - | TRBV29-1
TGCAGCGGTGAAAGGGTTGAAAAACTGTTTTTT | CSGERVEKLFF | - | TRBJ1-4 | - | TRBV29-1
TGTGCCAGCGAATACAGGGGCTTTTCACCCCTCCACTTT | CASEYRGFSPLHF | - | TRBJ1-6 | TRBD1 | TRBV13
TGTGCCAGCAGTGAAGCGCCCGGGACTAGGACCTACGAGCAGTACTTC | CASSEAPGTRTYEQYF | few | TRBJ2-7 | TRBD2 | TRBV27
TGTGCCAGCGCAGGGGCTAGCGGGAGTGGCTACACCTTC | CASAGASGSGYTF | few | TRBJ1-2 | - | TRBV7-2
TGTGCCAGTAGTATCCACTCTCGAACAAACACTGAAGCTTTCTTT | CASSIHSRTNTEAFF | few | TRBJ1-1 | - | TRBV19
TGTGCCAGCACGGTCTTGAGGGATTGGACCGGGGAGCTGTTTTTT | CASTVLRDWTGELFF | many | TRBJ2-2 | - | TRBV6-6
TGCAGTGCTGTCGGGACAGGGCAAGAGACCCAGTACTTC | CSAVGTGQETQYF | - | TRBJ2-5 | TRBD1 | TRBV20-1